Shown below are 5 T cell receptor beta chains from a single sample sequenced in a study of T cells in Graves' hyperthyroidism and ophthalmopathy. Authors of the study amplified TCR beta CDR3 regions from RNA transcripts. The primer set for the first-round RT-PCR of the TCR CDR3 was HTBI. TCRdb reprocessed the multiplex PCR reads via MiXCR and lists one record per CDR3 protein. The sample lists about 580,000 distinct CDR3 sequences, 46% occurring once. Material: peripheral blood or thyroid tissue (not recorded which). These receptors were obtained from a woman between 18 and 29 years old with Graves' hyperthyroidism.

There are a few counts of this clonotype. J is TRBJ1-5 and V is TRBV18; TRBD1 agrees at 9 bases. The V gene's germline CDR1 is KGHSH and CDR2 LQKENI. V lost 2 bases and J lost 2; bases outside the gene matches: 1. The CDR3 is made up of 15 amino acids. The CDR3 DNA reads TGTGCCAGCTCACCAAGGACAGGGGGCAATCAGCCCCAGCATTTT. Encoded protein: CASSPRTGGNQPQHF.

This clonotype was recorded at least ten times. The chain couples TRBV20-1 to TRBJ2-7; D unresolved. The CDR3 length is 12 residues. V shed 0 bases and J shed 2 bases, with 5 bases lying between them. In germline, CDR1 is DFQATT, CDR2 SNEGSKA (reference sequence). The CDR3 reads CSARDTAYEQYF. CDR3 coding DNA: TGCAGTGCTAGAGATACAGCCTACGAGCAGTACTTC.

This clonotype was counted at least ten times. V and J are TRBV5-8 and TRBJ2-5; D is undetermined. CDR3 length: 13 residues. Germline-derived CDR1 and CDR2 are SGHTS and YDEGEE. The V gene lost 2 bases and the J gene lost 0 bases, with 5 bases spanning the gap. CDR3 residues: CASSLDYQETQYF. CDR3 DNA: TGTGCCAGCAGCTTAGATTACCAAGAGACCCAGTACTTC.

This clonotype was counted a few times. The V and J genes are TRBV2 and TRBJ1-5, with a weak D call TRBD1 (5 bases). In germline, CDR1 is SNHLY, CDR2 FYNNEI. This CDR3 contains 14 residues. V shed 0 bases and J shed 11 bases, with 14 bases lying between them. The chain's CDR3 is CASSEARGRGTQHF. The DNA of the CDR3 is TGTGCCAGCAGTGAAGCGAGGGGTCGGGGGACCCAGCATTTT.

This clonotype was detected ten times or more. The chain recombines TRBV29-1 with TRBJ1-2; weak D call: TRBD1 (6 bases). V dropped 7 bases and J dropped 4 bases, with 19 bases sitting between them. Germline V CDR1 and CDR2: SQVTM, ANQGSEA. There are 14 residues in the CDR3. The chain's CDR3 is CSATGRGRFYGYTF. CDR3 nucleotide sequence: TGCAGCGCTACCGGGCGGGGGCGGTTCTATGGCTACACCTTC. The complete variable domain, with remaining parts taken from reference TRBV29-1 and TRBJ1-2, reads SAVISQKPSRDICQRGTSLTIQCQVDSQVTMMFWYRQQPGQSLTLIATANQGSEATYESGFVIDKFPISRPNLTFSTLTVSNMSPEDSSIYLCSATGRGRFYGYTFGSGTRLTVV.